This T cell receptor (beta chain) was recovered during a study of blood T cell repertoires in COVID-19. Study information: Sites in the United States, Italy and Spain provided acute and convalescent COVID-19 samples.

The germline V gene has CDR1 MDHEN and CDR2 SYDVKM. The CDR3 runs 15 residues. V dropped 2 bases and J dropped 4; count of bases not matched to a gene: 7. Methods used by the authors: Researchers report that nucleated cell counts were estimated from reference gene primer amplification. Using immunoSEQ multiplex PCR, the repertoire was profiled, and TCRdb retains in-frame clones only, with some absent. Clone size and V and J calls were adopted from that table, with D and trimming inferred from the DNA. The table lists roughly 120,000 clones, 70% to 90% of them singletons. The rearrangement uses TRBV28 and TRBJ1-1; 7 nucleotides agree with TRBD1. The sample comprised peripheral blood. This TCR derives from a human donor in a cohort sampled during active COVID-19. The CDR3 loop is CASSLGGGLVTEAFF. CDR3 sequence (DNA): TGTGCCAGCAGTTTAGGAGGGGGCTTGGTCACTGAAGCTTTCTTT.